A selection of T cell receptor beta chains follows, all from one sample in a study of CD8+CD57+ T cells in acquired aplastic anemia. One entry per CDR3 protein results from TCRdb running MiXCR on the reads. This sample has a few hundred thousand distinct CDR3 sequences, with about two thirds found just once. Material: sorted CD4+, CD8+, or CD8+CD57+ T cells (not recorded which) from PBMCs. Receptors originate from a human donor in good health, serving as a control. Both conserved end residues are part of each CDR3. Fields, in order: D gene, J gene, V gene, clone size, CDR3 protein, CDR3 DNA. The D gene is left open where the match is weak. A clone size is listed for some rows: how often the clone was seen (once, few, many), or a class if it is expanded.

d_call: .
j_call: TRBJ2-7
v_call: TRBV9
clone_size: .
cdr3_aa: CASSRWAREQYF
cdr3_nt: TGTGCCAGCAGCCGTTGGGCCCGCGAGCAGTACTTC

d_call: .
j_call: TRBJ1-4
v_call: TRBV7-2
clone_size: .
cdr3_aa: CASSLLQGNTEPFF
cdr3_nt: TGTGCCAGCAGCTTACTTCAGGGGAACACAGAACCGTTCTTT

d_call: .
j_call: TRBJ2-1
v_call: TRBV20-1
clone_size: .
cdr3_aa: CSAIQGLPEEFF
cdr3_nt: TGCAGTGCTATTCAGGGTTTGCCTGAAGAGTTCTTC

d_call: .
j_call: TRBJ2-2
v_call: TRBV29-1
clone_size: once
cdr3_aa: CSVERQGGTGEPFF
cdr3_nt: TGCAGCGTTGAAAGGCAGGGGGGTACCGGGGAGCCGTTTTTT

d_call: .
j_call: TRBJ1-1
v_call: TRBV7-9
clone_size: many
cdr3_aa: CASSLGLTNAFF
cdr3_nt: TGTGCCAGCAGCCTCGGACTAACCAATGCTTTCTTT

d_call: TRBD2
j_call: TRBJ2-6
v_call: TRBV7-2
clone_size: .
cdr3_aa: CASSPVAGSTDTQVLTF
cdr3_nt: TGTGCCAGCAGCCCCGTAGCGGGGAGCACAGATACGCAGGTCCTGACTTTC

d_call: .
j_call: TRBJ1-2
v_call: TRBV24-1
clone_size: .
cdr3_aa: CATSDPSDFSGYTF
cdr3_nt: TGTGCCACCAGTGATCCCTCAGACTTCTCTGGCTACACCTTC

d_call: TRBD2
j_call: TRBJ2-7
v_call: TRBV10-3
clone_size: .
cdr3_aa: CAIRGREKYEQYF
cdr3_nt: TGTGCCATCAGGGGGCGGGAGAAGTACGAGCAGTACTTC

d_call: TRBD2
j_call: TRBJ2-3
v_call: TRBV11-3
clone_size: .
cdr3_aa: CASSYSTGVAGGSSTDTQYF
cdr3_nt: TGTGCCAGCAGTTATTCTACCGGGGTAGCGGGGGGGTCTAGCACAGATACGCAGTATTTT

d_call: TRBD1
j_call: TRBJ2-2
v_call: TRBV20-1
clone_size: many
cdr3_aa: CSAARQGANTGELFF
cdr3_nt: TGCAGTGCTGCACGACAGGGGGCGAACACCGGGGAGCTGTTTTTT

d_call: .
j_call: TRBJ1-1
v_call: TRBV12-3/TRBV12-4
clone_size: .
cdr3_aa: CASGEGGDMNTEAFF
cdr3_nt: TGTGCCAGCGGGGAGGGGGGCGACATGAACACTGAAGCTTTCTTT

d_call: .
j_call: TRBJ1-1
v_call: TRBV9
clone_size: .
cdr3_aa: CASSPIGGVHPEAFF
cdr3_nt: TGTGCCAGCAGCCCCATCGGGGGAGTACACCCTGAAGCTTTCTTT

d_call: .
j_call: TRBJ2-5
v_call: TRBV9
clone_size: .
cdr3_aa: CASSASSTETQYF
cdr3_nt: TGTGCCAGCAGCGCTAGCTCTACAGAGACCCAGTACTTC

d_call: .
j_call: TRBJ2-2
v_call: TRBV11-3
clone_size: many
cdr3_aa: CASSYRAGAGELFF
cdr3_nt: TGTGCCAGCAGCTACAGGGCGGGGGCCGGGGAGCTGTTTTTT

d_call: .
j_call: TRBJ1-1
v_call: TRBV12-3/TRBV12-4
clone_size: many
cdr3_aa: CASSPPMRGPVNTEAFF
cdr3_nt: TGTGCCAGCAGTCCACCAATGCGGGGACCCGTGAACACTGAAGCTTTCTTT

d_call: TRBD1
j_call: TRBJ2-7
v_call: TRBV12-3/TRBV12-4
clone_size: many
cdr3_aa: CASSSRTGWYEQYF
cdr3_nt: TGTGCCAGCAGCAGTAGGACAGGGTGGTACGAGCAGTACTTC

d_call: .
j_call: TRBJ1-3
v_call: TRBV5-1
clone_size: .
cdr3_aa: CAGSLTRSGNTIYF
cdr3_nt: TGCGCCGGCAGCTTAACCCGGTCGGGGAACACCATATATTTT

d_call: .
j_call: TRBJ1-5
v_call: TRBV2
clone_size: many
cdr3_aa: CASSEAWNQPQHF
cdr3_nt: TGTGCCAGCAGTGAAGCGTGGAATCAGCCCCAGCATTTT

d_call: .
j_call: TRBJ1-2
v_call: TRBV19
clone_size: .
cdr3_aa: CVSSRREGGEGYTF
cdr3_nt: TGTGTCAGTAGTAGACGCGAGGGGGGAGAGGGCTACACCTTC

d_call: .
j_call: TRBJ1-4
v_call: TRBV10-3
clone_size: .
cdr3_aa: CATSDARAGEKLFF
cdr3_nt: TGTGCCACCAGTGACGCAAGGGCTGGTGAAAAACTGTTTTTT

d_call: TRBD1
j_call: TRBJ1-1
v_call: TRBV2
clone_size: few
cdr3_aa: CASSETGVMNTEAFF
cdr3_nt: TGTGCCAGCAGCGAAACAGGGGTCATGAACACTGAAGCTTTCTTT

d_call: .
j_call: TRBJ2-1
v_call: TRBV5-1
clone_size: .
cdr3_aa: CASSLASVDNEQFF
cdr3_nt: TGCGCCAGCAGCTTGGCCAGCGTGGACAATGAGCAGTTCTTC

d_call: .
j_call: TRBJ1-1
v_call: TRBV6-1
clone_size: many
cdr3_aa: CASSVDSYNTEAFF
cdr3_nt: TGTGCCAGCAGTGTGGACAGTTATAACACTGAAGCTTTCTTT

d_call: .
j_call: TRBJ1-4
v_call: TRBV30
clone_size: few
cdr3_aa: CAWSRLQGRNEKLFF
cdr3_nt: TGTGCCTGGAGCAGGTTACAGGGTCGCAATGAAAAACTGTTTTTT

d_call: .
j_call: TRBJ1-3
v_call: TRBV9
clone_size: many
cdr3_aa: CASSAGGGSGNTIYF
cdr3_nt: TGTGCCAGCAGCGCCGGGGGTGGCTCCGGAAACACCATATATTTT

d_call: .
j_call: TRBJ1-6
v_call: TRBV7-2
clone_size: .
cdr3_aa: CASSLGVRGEPPLHF
cdr3_nt: TGTGCCAGCAGCTTAGGTGTCCGGGGTGAGCCCCCCCTTCACTTT